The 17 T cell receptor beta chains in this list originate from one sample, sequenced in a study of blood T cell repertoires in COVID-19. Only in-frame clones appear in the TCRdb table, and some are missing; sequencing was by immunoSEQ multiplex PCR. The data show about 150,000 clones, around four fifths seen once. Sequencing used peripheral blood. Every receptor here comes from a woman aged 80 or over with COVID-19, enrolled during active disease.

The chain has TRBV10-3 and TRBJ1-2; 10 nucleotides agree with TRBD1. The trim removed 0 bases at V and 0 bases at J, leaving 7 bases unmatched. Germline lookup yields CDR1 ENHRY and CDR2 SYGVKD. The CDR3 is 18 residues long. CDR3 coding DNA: TGTGCCATCAGTGAGTCGACAGGGGGCAATTTGGCTAACTATGGCTACACCTTC. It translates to CAISESTGGNLANYGYTF.

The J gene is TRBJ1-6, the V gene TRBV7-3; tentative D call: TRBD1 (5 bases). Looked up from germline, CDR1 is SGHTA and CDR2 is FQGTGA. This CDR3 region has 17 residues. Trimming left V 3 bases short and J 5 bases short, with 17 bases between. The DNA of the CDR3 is TGTGCCAGCAGCTTTTTGCCGAGACAGAGAAATAATTCACCCCTCCACTTT. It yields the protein CASSFLPRQRNNSPLHF.

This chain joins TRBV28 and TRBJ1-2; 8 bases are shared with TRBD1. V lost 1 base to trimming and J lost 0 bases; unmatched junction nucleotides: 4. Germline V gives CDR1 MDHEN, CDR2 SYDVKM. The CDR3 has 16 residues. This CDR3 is CASSLLQGASNYGYTF. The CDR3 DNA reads TGTGCCAGCAGTTTATTGCAGGGGGCTTCTAACTATGGCTACACCTTC.

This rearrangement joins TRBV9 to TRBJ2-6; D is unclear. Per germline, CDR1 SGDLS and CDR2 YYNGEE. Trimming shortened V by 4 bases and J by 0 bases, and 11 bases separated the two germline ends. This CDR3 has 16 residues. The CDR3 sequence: CASSPTPSSGANVLTF. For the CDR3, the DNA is TGTGCCAGCAGCCCAACACCTAGCTCTGGGGCCAACGTCCTGACTTTC.

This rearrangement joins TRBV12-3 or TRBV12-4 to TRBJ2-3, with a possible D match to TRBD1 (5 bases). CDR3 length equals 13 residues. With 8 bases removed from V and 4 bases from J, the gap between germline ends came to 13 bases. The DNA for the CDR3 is TGTGCCAGCCAGGAGTGGGGCGCAGATACGCAGTATTTT. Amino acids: CASQEWGADTQYF.

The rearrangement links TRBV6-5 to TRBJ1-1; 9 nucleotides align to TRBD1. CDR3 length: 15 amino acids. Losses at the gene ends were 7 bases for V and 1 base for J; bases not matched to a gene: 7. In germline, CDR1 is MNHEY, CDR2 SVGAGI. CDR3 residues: CASTGQGRTNTEAFF. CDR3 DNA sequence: TGTGCCAGCACCGGACAGGGGAGGACGAACACTGAAGCTTTCTTT.

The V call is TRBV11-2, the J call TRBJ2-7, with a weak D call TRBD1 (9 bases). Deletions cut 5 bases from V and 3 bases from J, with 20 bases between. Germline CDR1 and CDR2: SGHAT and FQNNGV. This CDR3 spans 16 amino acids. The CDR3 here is CASSHRGGTGRYEQYF. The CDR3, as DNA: TGTGCCAGCAGCCATCGGGGGGGGACAGGGCGCTACGAGCAGTACTTC. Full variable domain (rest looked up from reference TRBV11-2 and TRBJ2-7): EAGVAQSPRYKIIEKRQSVAFWCNPISGHATLYWYQQILGQGPKLLIQFQNNGVVDDSQLPKDRFSAERLKGVDSTLKIQPAKLEDSAVYLCASSHRGGTGRYEQYFGPGTRLTVT.

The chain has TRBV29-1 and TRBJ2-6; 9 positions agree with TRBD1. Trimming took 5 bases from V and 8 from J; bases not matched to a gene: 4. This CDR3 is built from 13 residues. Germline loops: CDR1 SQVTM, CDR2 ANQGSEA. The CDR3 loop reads CSVKGTGPNVLTF. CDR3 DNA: TGCAGCGTTAAAGGGACAGGGCCCAACGTCCTGACTTTC.

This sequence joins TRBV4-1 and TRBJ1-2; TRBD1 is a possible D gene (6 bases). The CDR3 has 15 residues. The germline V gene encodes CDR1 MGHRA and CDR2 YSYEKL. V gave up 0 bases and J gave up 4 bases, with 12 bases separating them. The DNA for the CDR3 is TGCGCCAGCAGCCAAGATCGGGCAGGGGCCTATGGCTACACCTTC. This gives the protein CASSQDRAGAYGYTF.

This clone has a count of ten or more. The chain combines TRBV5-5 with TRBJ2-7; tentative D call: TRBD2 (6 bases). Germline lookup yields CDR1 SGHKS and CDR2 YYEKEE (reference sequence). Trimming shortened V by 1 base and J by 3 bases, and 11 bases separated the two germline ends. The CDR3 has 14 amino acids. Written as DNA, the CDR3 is TGTGCCAGCAGCTTGTTGGGCGGGAACTACGAGCAGTACTTC. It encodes CASSLLGGNYEQYF. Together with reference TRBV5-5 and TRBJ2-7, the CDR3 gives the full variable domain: DAGVTQSPTHLIKTRGQQVTLRCSPISGHKSVSWYQQVLGQGPQFIFQYYEKEERGRGNFPDRFSARQFPNYSSELNVNALLLGDSALYLCASSLLGGNYEQYFGPGTRLTVT.

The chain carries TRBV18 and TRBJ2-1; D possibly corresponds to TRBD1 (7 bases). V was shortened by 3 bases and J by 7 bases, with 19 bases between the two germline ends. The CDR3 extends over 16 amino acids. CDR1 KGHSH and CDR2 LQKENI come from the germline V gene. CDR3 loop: CASSPQGDWASNEQFF. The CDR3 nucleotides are TGTGCCAGCTCACCTCAGGGGGACTGGGCCTCTAATGAGCAGTTCTTC.

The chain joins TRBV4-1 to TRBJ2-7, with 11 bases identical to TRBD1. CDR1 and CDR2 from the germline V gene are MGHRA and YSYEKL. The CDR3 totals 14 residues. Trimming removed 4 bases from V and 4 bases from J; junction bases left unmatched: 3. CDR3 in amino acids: CASSPGTGGYEQYF. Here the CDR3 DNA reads TGCGCCAGCAGCCCCGGGACAGGGGGGTACGAGCAGTACTTC.

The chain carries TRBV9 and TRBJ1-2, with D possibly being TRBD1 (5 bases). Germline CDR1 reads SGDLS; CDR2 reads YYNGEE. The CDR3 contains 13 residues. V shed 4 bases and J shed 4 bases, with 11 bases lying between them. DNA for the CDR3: TGTGCCAGCAGCCGAGACAGTTTCTATGGCTACACCTTC. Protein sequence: CASSRDSFYGYTF.

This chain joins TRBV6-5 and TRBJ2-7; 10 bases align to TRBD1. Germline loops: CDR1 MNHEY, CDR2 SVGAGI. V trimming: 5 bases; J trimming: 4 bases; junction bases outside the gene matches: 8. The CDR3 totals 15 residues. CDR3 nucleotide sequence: TGTGCCAGCAGTAGCCGGGACAGGGGAGGTTACGAGCAGTACTTC. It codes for CASSSRDRGGYEQYF.

CDR3 in DNA: TGTGCCAGTAGTGGGGACAGGGGGCGGTACGAGCAGTACTTC. This translates into CASSGDRGRYEQYF. The chain uses TRBV19 and TRBJ2-7, with 12 bases fitting TRBD1. CDR3 length equals 14 residues. In germline, CDR1 is LNHDA, CDR2 SQIVND (reference sequence). V was clipped by 5 bases and J by 4 bases; unmatched bases: 3. Filled out from reference TRBV19 and TRBJ2-7, the complete variable domain reads DGGITQSPKYLFRKEGQNVTLSCEQNLNHDAMYWYRQDPGQGLRLIYYSQIVNDFQKGDIAEGYSVSREKKESFPLTVTSAQKNPTAFYLCASSGDRGRYEQYFGPGTRLTVT.

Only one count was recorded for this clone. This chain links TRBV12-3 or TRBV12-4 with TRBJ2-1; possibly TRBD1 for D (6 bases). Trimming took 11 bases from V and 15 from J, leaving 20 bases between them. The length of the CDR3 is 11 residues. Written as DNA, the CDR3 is TGTGCCGAACGAGACAGGTTTTTTGTGTTCTTC. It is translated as CAERDRFFVFF.

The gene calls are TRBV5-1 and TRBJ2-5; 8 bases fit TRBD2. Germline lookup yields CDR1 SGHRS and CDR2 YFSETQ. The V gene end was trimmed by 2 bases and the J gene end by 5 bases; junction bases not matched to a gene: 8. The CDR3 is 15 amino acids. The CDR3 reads CASSFNGGAGETQYF. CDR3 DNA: TGCGCCAGCAGCTTTAACGGGGGGGCCGGGGAGACCCAGTACTTC.